This T cell receptor (beta chain) was recovered during a study of Ad26.COV2.S vaccination and SARS-CoV-2 variants. Study context: The trial was COV1001 and the donor's arm was Ad26.COV2.S. Recipients of Ad26.COV2.S got it intramuscularly, once or twice 56 days apart.

Sample treatment: about 20 received Ad26.COV2.S at low or high dose, single or two shots; about 5 received placebo; per-sample allocation not given. Day 63 after the first vaccine or placebo injection was the time point for sampling. Spike of the Wuhan-strain SARS-CoV-2 was expressed by an Ad26 vector, which formed the vaccine. This clone has just a few counts. The CDR3 is made up of 14 amino acids. Germline V lookup: CDR1 SEHNR, CDR2 FQNEAQ (reference sequence). Losses at the gene ends were 2 bases for V and 12 bases for J; bases not matched to a gene: 9. Profiling relied on immunoSEQ multiplex PCR, and the TCRdb table lists in-frame clones only, not all of them. The sample holds under 400,000 clones; roughly 91% are singletons and the top ten take about 3%.

J is TRBJ2-1 and V is TRBV7-9, with 8 positions matching TRBD1. The sequence was collected from a person between 18 and 60 years old who received the Ad26.COV2.S COVID-19 vaccine or a placebo. Material: peripheral blood, obtained in a trial of Ad26.COV2.S vaccine versus placebo. The CDR3 region has the DNA TGTGCCAGCAGCTTACGGACAGGGTATAACGTGCAGTTCTTC. It is translated as CASSLRTGYNVQFF.